A single sample is the source of the 24 T cell receptor beta chains below, sequenced in a study of shared clonotypes between healthy human individuals. Here immunoSEQ multiplex PCR was the method, and the copy in TCRdb shows in-frame clones only, minus some. The sample shows about 1.5 million clones, roughly 96% of them seen only once. Input material: naive CD4+ T cells sorted from blood. The subset denotes: CD45RA+ positively selected. The receptors here all came from a young man in good health.

This clone has just one count. This chain uses TRBV5-1 with TRBJ2-7, with D uncertain. Germline V gives CDR1 SGHRS, CDR2 YFSETQ. Deletions cut 0 bases from V and 5 bases from J, with 9 bases between. The CDR3 loop spans 13 amino acids. The CDR3 protein is CASSLDGVDEQYF. In DNA form, the CDR3 reads TGCGCCAGCAGCTTGGACGGAGTAGACGAGCAGTACTTC.

The rearrangement links TRBV2 to TRBJ2-3, with TRBD1 as a possible D gene (6 bases). The CDR3 contains 15 residues. The V end lost 2 bases, the J end lost 6 bases, and 15 bases lay between the germline ends. The germline V gene encodes CDR1 SNHLY and CDR2 FYNNEI. The CDR3 bases are TGTGCCAGCAGTGAAACAGGGTCGGACCGGGATACGCAGTATTTT. Protein product: CASSETGSDRDTQYF.

The rearrangement joins TRBV5-1 to TRBJ2-7, with TRBD1 as a possible D gene (5 bases). The germline V gene encodes CDR1 SGHRS and CDR2 YFSETQ. The CDR3 length is 16 residues. V lost 2 bases, J lost 2 bases, and 17 bases lay in between. The CDR3 DNA reads TGCGCCAGCAGCTTAGCGCATGAGACAGAAACCTACGAGCAGTACTTC. This translates into CASSLAHETETYEQYF.

The count of this clone is one. J is TRBJ2-1 and V is TRBV2; 12 bases line up with TRBD2. The CDR3 loop spans 17 amino acids. V lost 6 bases and J lost 7; bases outside the gene matches: 13. The germline V gene encodes CDR1 SNHLY and CDR2 FYNNEI. Here the CDR3 DNA reads TGTGCCAGCAGCGCCCTAACTGGACTAGCGGGATTGAATGAGCAGTTCTTC. Translated: CASSALTGLAGLNEQFF.

About this clone itself: This same CDR3 is encoded by further DNA sequences in the sample. The chain recombines TRBV2 with TRBJ2-3; D gene ambiguous. V was clipped by 4 bases and J by 2 bases, with 4 bases between them. The CDR3 consists of 12 residues. Germline CDR1 is SNHLY and CDR2 is FYNNEI. The DNA for the CDR3 is TGTGCCAGCAGTGCAGACACAGATACGCAGTATTTT. As protein: CASSADTDTQYF. Supplemented by reference TRBV2 and TRBJ2-3, the full variable domain reads EPEVTQTPSHQVTQMGQEVILRCVPISNHLYFYWYRQILGQKVEFLVSFYNNEISEKSEIFDDQFSVERPDGSNFTLKIRSTKLEDSAMYFCASSADTDTQYFGPGTRLTVL.

DNA for the CDR3: TGTGCCAGCTCCGGGACCGAAAACGATGGCTACACCTTC. Encoded protein: CASSGTENDGYTF. This chain uses TRBV7-9 with TRBJ1-2; TRBD1 might be the D (5 bases). Germline V gene data show CDR1 as SEHNR and CDR2 as FQNEAQ (reference sequence). This CDR3 has 13 residues. V was pared by 8 bases and J by 6 bases, with 16 bases between.

V gene TRBV9 combines with J gene TRBJ2-7, with D possibly matching TRBD2 (5 bases). This CDR3 comprises 15 residues. V lost 0 bases, J lost 1 base, and 11 bases lay in between. Germline V lookup: CDR1 SGDLS, CDR2 YYNGEE. The CDR3 protein is CASSVGMAGSYEQYF. The CDR3 DNA is TGTGCCAGCAGCGTAGGAATGGCGGGTTCCTACGAGCAGTACTTC.

This chain connects TRBV6-5 to TRBJ2-7; D perhaps matches TRBD1 (6 bases). CDR3 size: 14 residues. The V end was cut by 5 bases, the J end by 5 bases, with 16 bases between. The germline gives CDR1 MNHEY, CDR2 SVGAGI. CDR3 loop: CASSLIQGYNEQYF. CDR3 bases: TGTGCCAGCAGTCTAATACAGGGATACAACGAGCAGTACTTC.

V gene TRBV11-1 combines with J gene TRBJ2-1; either TRBD1 or TRBD2 may supply D (5 bases each). Trimming took off 6 bases at V and 9 bases at J, with 12 bases between the two ends. Germline loops: CDR1 SGHAT, CDR2 FQDESV (reference sequence). This CDR3 spans 12 amino acids. The DNA for the CDR3 is TGTGCCAGCAGTCGCGATGGGGGTGAGCAGTTCTTC. Protein: CASSRDGGEQFF.

The chain links TRBV9 to TRBJ2-7; no definite D call. From germline, CDR1 is SGDLS and CDR2 YYNGEE. This CDR3 region has 14 residues. Trimming removed 4 bases from V and 0 bases from J, with 11 bases in between. DNA of the CDR3: TGTGCCAGCAGCAAACAGACTGGCTCCTACGAGCAGTACTTC. Its protein is CASSKQTGSYEQYF.

This chain joins TRBV28 and TRBJ1-4; D possibly corresponds to TRBD1 (5 bases). This CDR3 spans 14 amino acids. Germline CDR1 is MDHEN and CDR2 is SYDVKM. V lost 10 bases, J lost 0 bases, and 12 bases lay in between. CDR3 residues: CAITAGATNEKLFF. CDR3 nucleotides: TGTGCCATCACGGCGGGGGCAACTAATGAAAAACTGTTTTTT. Complete variable domain (other parts from reference TRBV28 and TRBJ1-4): DVKVTQSSRYLVKRTGEKVFLECVQDMDHENMFWYRQDPGLGLRLIYFSYDVKMKEKGDIPEGYSVSREKKERFSLILESASTNQTSMYLCAITAGATNEKLFFGSGTQLSVL.

V usage is TRBV9 and J usage is TRBJ2-1, with D possibly being TRBD1 or TRBD2 (5 bases each). The CDR3 runs 16 residues. V was clipped by 4 bases and J by 4 bases, with 18 bases between them. In germline, CDR1 is SGDLS, CDR2 YYNGEE. This CDR3 reads CASSPQQVSGYNEQFF. CDR3 nucleotide sequence: TGTGCCAGCAGCCCCCAACAGGTCTCGGGATACAATGAGCAGTTCTTC.

V usage is TRBV19 and J usage is TRBJ2-1, with 7 bases fitting TRBD2. Germline CDR1 LNHDA, CDR2 SQIVND (reference sequence). The junction had 14 bases not matched to a gene; V was cut back by 7 bases and J by 5 bases. The CDR3 length is 16 residues. The CDR3: CASTAWEGLGNNEQFF. The CDR3, as DNA: TGTGCCAGTACAGCTTGGGAGGGCCTGGGCAACAATGAGCAGTTCTTC.

This rearrangement joins TRBV7-9 to TRBJ1-4, with D perhaps matching TRBD1 (6 bases). The germline CDR1 and CDR2 sequences are SEHNR and FQNEAQ (reference sequence). There are 15 residues in the CDR3. Trimming took 5 bases from V and 2 from J, leaving 12 bases between them. The CDR3 DNA follows: TGTGCCAGCAGCGCGACAGGTGGGACTAATGAAAAACTGTTTTTT. Its translation: CASSATGGTNEKLFF.

This chain links TRBV11-2 with TRBJ1-2; D is unclear. The length of the CDR3 is 12 residues. The germline CDR1 and CDR2 sequences are SGHAT and FQNNGV. V was shortened by 1 base and J by 5 bases, with 5 bases between the two germline ends. This chain's CDR3 is CASSLAGYGYTF. The CDR3 region has the DNA TGTGCCAGCAGCTTAGCTGGATATGGCTACACCTTC.

CDR3 nucleotides: TGTGCCAGTAGTATCTCCCAGGACAGGAACTATGGCTACACCTTC. This codes for CASSISQDRNYGYTF. This chain joins TRBV19 and TRBJ1-2, with 7 bases aligning to TRBD1. Per the germline V gene, CDR1 is LNHDA and CDR2 is SQIVND (reference sequence). The CDR3 loop spans 15 amino acids. J was trimmed by 2 bases and V by 3 bases; bases with no gene match: 6. The complete variable domain, with remaining parts taken from reference TRBV19 and TRBJ1-2, reads DGGITQSPKYLFRKEGQNVTLSCEQNLNHDAMYWYRQDPGQGLRLIYYSQIVNDFQKGDIAEGYSVSREKKESFPLTVTSAQKNPTAFYLCASSISQDRNYGYTFGSGTRLTVV.

This chain links TRBV28 with TRBJ2-7; possibly TRBD2 for D (6 bases). CDR1 and CDR2 from the germline V gene are MDHEN and SYDVKM. The CDR3 sequence is 13 residues long. Trimming removed 6 bases from V and 2 bases from J, with 11 bases in between. The CDR3 nucleotides are TGTGCCAGCAGCCTTCTAGCGCCCTACGAGCAGTACTTC. It translates to CASSLLAPYEQYF.

The chain links TRBV10-2 to TRBJ2-3; no reliable D call. The germline gives CDR1 WSHSY, CDR2 SAAADI. The CDR3 has 14 amino acids. V was shortened by 6 bases and J by 3 bases, with 13 bases between the two germline ends. The CDR3 here is CASRGLIGTDTQYF. As DNA, the CDR3 is TGCGCCAGCAGGGGCTTGATTGGGACAGATACGCAGTATTTT.

Here the CDR3 reads CASSGGTSGRTDTQYF. The CDR3 DNA reads TGTGCCAGCAGTGGAGGGACTAGCGGGAGAACAGATACGCAGTATTTT. The chain recombines TRBV2 with TRBJ2-3, with 14 bases lining up with TRBD2. The CDR3 loop spans 16 amino acids. The germline gives CDR1 SNHLY, CDR2 FYNNEI. Trimming at V came to 4 bases and at J to 3 bases, leaving 3 bases not matched to a gene.

V and J are TRBV5-1 and TRBJ2-5, with 7 bases aligning to TRBD1. Per the germline V gene, CDR1 is SGHRS and CDR2 is YFSETQ. The CDR3 spans 17 residues. Trimming took 4 bases from V and 0 from J; bases not matched to a gene: 12. In DNA, the CDR3 is TGCGCCAGCAGCGCCGCCCCGGTACAGGGGTACCAAGAGACCCAGTACTTC. Translated, it gives CASSAAPVQGYQETQYF.

The gene calls are TRBV9 and TRBJ2-3; 8 bases match TRBD1. CDR3 size: 18 residues. The V and J ends lost 4 bases and 2 bases, in that order; junction bases with no gene match: 15. Germline lookup yields CDR1 SGDLS and CDR2 YYNGEE. CDR3 coding DNA: TGTGCCAGCAGCCCCCTTCAATCCGGGACAGGATACACAGATACGCAGTATTTT. This gives the protein CASSPLQSGTGYTDTQYF.

V gene TRBV19 combines with J gene TRBJ2-7, with no clear D. The germline V gene has CDR1 LNHDA and CDR2 SQIVND (reference sequence). V was trimmed by 2 bases and J by 2 bases, leaving 10 bases between them. CDR3 length equals 14 residues. CDR3 protein: CASSIRSSTYEQYF. The DNA of the CDR3 is TGTGCCAGTAGTATAAGGAGCAGTACCTACGAGCAGTACTTC. The full variable domain, with the rest looked up from reference TRBV19 and TRBJ2-7, is DGGITQSPKYLFRKEGQNVTLSCEQNLNHDAMYWYRQDPGQGLRLIYYSQIVNDFQKGDIAEGYSVSREKKESFPLTVTSAQKNPTAFYLCASSIRSSTYEQYFGPGTRLTVT.

The chain combines TRBV29-1 with TRBJ1-4; tentatively, D is TRBD1 (6 bases). There are 13 residues in the CDR3. Trimming left V 1 base short and J 8 bases short, with 11 bases between. The V gene's germline CDR1 is SQVTM and CDR2 ANQGSEA. The CDR3 reads CSVEGQVGEKLFF. The CDR3, as DNA: TGCAGCGTTGAAGGACAGGTTGGGGAAAAACTGTTTTTT.

The chain employs TRBV19 and TRBJ2-2, with a weak D call TRBD2 (5 bases). The germline CDR1 and CDR2 sequences are LNHDA and SQIVND (reference sequence). The CDR3 sequence is 16 residues long. V was cut by 7 bases and J by 6 bases, with 21 bases left in between. This CDR3 reads CASIWRATPPSGELFF. In DNA, the CDR3 is TGTGCCAGTATCTGGCGGGCTACCCCCCCCTCCGGGGAGCTGTTTTTT. Looking up the rest from reference TRBV19 and TRBJ2-2 gives the full variable domain: DGGITQSPKYLFRKEGQNVTLSCEQNLNHDAMYWYRQDPGQGLRLIYYSQIVNDFQKGDIAEGYSVSREKKESFPLTVTSAQKNPTAFYLCASIWRATPPSGELFFGEGSRLTVL.